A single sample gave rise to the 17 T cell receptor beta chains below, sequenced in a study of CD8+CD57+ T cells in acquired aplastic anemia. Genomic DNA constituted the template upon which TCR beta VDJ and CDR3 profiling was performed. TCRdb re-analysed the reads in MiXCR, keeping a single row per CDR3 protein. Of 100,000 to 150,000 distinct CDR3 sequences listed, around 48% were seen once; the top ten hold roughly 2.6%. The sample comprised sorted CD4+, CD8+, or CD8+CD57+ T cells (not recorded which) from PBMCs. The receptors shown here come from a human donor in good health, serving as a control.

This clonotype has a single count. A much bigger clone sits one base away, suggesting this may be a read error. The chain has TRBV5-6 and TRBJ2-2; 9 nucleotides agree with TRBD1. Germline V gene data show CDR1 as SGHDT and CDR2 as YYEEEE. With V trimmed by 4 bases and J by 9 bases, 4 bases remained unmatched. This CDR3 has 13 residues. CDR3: CASSLTGGRELFF. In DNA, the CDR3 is TGTGCCAGCAGCCTTACAGGGGGCAGGGAGCTGTTTTTT. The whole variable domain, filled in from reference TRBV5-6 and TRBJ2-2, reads DAGVTQSPTHLIKTRGQQVTLRCSPKSGHDTVSWYQQALGQGPQFIFQYYEEEERQRGNFPDRFSGHQFPNYSSELNVNALLLGDSALYLCASSLTGGRELFFGEGSRLTVL.

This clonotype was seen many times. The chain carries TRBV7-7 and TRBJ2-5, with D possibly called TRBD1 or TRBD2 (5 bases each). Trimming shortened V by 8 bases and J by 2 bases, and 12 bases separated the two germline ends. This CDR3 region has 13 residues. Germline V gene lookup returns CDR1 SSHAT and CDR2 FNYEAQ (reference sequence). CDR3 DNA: TGTGCCAGCTCCAGGGACGAACAAGAGACCCAGTACTTC. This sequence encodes CASSRDEQETQYF.

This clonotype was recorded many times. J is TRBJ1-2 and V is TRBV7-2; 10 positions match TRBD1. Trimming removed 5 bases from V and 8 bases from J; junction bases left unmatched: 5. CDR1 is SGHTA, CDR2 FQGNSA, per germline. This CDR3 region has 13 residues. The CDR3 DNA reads TGTGCCAGCAGCCGGGACAGGGGAGAAGGCTACACCTTC. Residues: CASSRDRGEGYTF.

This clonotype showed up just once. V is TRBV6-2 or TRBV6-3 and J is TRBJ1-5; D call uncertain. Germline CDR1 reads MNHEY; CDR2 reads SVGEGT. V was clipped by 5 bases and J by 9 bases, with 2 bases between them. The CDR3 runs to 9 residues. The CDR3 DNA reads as TGTGCCAGCAGTCCGCCCCAGCATTTT. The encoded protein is CASSPPQHF.

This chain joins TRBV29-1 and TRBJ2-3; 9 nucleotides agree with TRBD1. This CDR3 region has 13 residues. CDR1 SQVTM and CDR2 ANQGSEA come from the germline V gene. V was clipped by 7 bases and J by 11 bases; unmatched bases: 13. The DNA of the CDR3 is TGCAGCGGGACCCAGGACAGGGGCAATGAGCAGTATTTT. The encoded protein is CSGTQDRGNEQYF.

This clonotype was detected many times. The DNA of the CDR3 is TGTGCCAGCAGTCCCCGGCAGGGGATTGTAAATGAGCAGTTCTTC. This gives the protein CASSPRQGIVNEQFF. The J gene is TRBJ2-1, the V gene TRBV12-3 or TRBV12-4; D is perhaps TRBD1 (6 bases). V lost 5 bases and J lost 7, with 18 bases in between. This CDR3 contains 15 residues.

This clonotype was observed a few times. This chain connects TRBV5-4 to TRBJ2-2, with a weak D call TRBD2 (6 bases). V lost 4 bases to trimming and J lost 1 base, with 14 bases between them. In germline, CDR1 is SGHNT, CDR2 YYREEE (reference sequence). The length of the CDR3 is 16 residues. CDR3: CASSGRLGRNTGELFF. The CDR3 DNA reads TGTGCCAGCAGCGGCCGACTAGGGCGGAACACCGGGGAGCTGTTTTTT.

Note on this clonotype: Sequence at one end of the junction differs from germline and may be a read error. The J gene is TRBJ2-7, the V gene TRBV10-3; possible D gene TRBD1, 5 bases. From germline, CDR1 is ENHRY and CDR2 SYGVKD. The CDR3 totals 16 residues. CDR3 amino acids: CASSLKAHSGSYEQYF. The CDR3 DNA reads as TGTGCCAGCAGTTTAAAGGCTCACTCAGGGTCCTACGAGCAGTACTTC.

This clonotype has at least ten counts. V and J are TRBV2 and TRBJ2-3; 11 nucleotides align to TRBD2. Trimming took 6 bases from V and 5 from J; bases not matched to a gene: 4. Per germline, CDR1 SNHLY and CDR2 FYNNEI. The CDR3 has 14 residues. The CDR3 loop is CASRPGLAVDTQYF. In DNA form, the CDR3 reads TGTGCCAGCAGACCGGGACTAGCGGTAGATACGCAGTATTTT.

CDR3 loop: CAISVGGGVNEQFF. The CDR3 DNA is TGTGCCATCAGTGTTGGCGGGGGGGTCAATGAGCAGTTCTTC. The chain carries TRBV10-3 and TRBJ2-1; 9 nucleotides align to TRBD2. Germline V gene data show CDR1 as ENHRY and CDR2 as SYGVKD. The CDR3 totals 14 residues. V lost 4 bases, J lost 6 bases, and 4 bases stayed unmatched.

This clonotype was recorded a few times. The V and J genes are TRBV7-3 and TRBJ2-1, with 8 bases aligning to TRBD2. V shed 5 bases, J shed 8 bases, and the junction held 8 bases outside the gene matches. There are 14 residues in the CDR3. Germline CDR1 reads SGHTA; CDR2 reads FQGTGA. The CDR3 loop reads CASSHFGAGDEQFF. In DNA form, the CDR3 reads TGTGCCAGCAGCCATTTCGGAGCGGGGGATGAGCAGTTCTTC. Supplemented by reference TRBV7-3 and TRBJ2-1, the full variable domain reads GAGVSQTPSNKVTEKGKYVELRCDPISGHTALYWYRQSLGQGPEFLIYFQGTGAADDSGLPNDRFFAVRPEGSVSTLKIQRTERGDSAVYLCASSHFGAGDEQFFGPGTRLTVL.

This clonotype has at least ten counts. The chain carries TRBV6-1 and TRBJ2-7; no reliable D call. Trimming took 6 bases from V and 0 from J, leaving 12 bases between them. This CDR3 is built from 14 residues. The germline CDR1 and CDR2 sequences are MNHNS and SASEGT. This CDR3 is CASSRPTDSYEQYF. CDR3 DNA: TGTGCCAGCAGCCGACCGACCGACTCCTACGAGCAGTACTTC.

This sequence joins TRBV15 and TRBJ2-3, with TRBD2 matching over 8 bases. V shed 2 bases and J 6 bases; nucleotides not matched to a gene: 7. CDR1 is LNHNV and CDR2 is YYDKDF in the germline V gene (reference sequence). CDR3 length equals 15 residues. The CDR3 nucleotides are TGTGCCACCAGCAGATCAGCGGGGGAGGGGGATACGCAGTATTTT. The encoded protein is CATSRSAGEGDTQYF.

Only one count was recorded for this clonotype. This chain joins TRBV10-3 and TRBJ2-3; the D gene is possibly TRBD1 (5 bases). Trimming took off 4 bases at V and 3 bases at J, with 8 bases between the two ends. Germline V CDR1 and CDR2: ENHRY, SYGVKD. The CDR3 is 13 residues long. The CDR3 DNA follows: TGTGCCATCAGTGCCAGGGTAACAGATACGCAGTATTTT. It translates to CAISARVTDTQYF.

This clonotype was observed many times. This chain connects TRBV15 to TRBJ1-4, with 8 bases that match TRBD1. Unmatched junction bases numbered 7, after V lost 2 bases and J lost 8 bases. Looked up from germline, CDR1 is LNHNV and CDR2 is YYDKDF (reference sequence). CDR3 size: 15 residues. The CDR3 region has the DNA TGTGCCACCAGCAGACCCCAGGGGGCGGGAGAAAAACTGTTTTTT. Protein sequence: CATSRPQGAGEKLFF. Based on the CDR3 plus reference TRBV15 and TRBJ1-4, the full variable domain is DAMVIQNPRYQVTQFGKPVTLSCSQTLNHNVMYWYQQKSSQAPKLLFHYYDKDFNNEADTPDNFQSRRPNTSFCFLDIRSPGLGDTAMYLCATSRPQGAGEKLFFGSGTQLSVL.

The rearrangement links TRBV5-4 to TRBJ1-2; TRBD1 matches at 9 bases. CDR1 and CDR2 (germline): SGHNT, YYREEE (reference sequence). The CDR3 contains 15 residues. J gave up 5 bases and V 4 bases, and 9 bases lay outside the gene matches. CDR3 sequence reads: CASSPDSTGGYGYTF. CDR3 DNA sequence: TGTGCCAGCAGCCCGGACTCGACAGGGGGATATGGCTACACCTTC.

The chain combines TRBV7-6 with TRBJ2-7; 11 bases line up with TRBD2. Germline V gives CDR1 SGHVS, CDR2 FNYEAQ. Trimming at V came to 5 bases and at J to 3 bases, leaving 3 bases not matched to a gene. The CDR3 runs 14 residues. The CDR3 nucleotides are TGTGCCAGCAGCACGGGACTAGCGGTCTACGAGCAGTACTTC. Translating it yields CASSTGLAVYEQYF.